The sequence of this T cell receptor beta chain was determined in a study of T-cell memory formation after mild COVID-19. Study outcomes and limitations: Clones contracting across day 15 to 85 had a balanced CD4/CD8 profile; later expanding clones leaned CD4+. Researchers found some responding clones in pre-infection memory, a sign that cross-reactive memory joined.

TCRdb recomputed calls from the 5' RACE reads with MiXCR, one row per CDR3 protein. The profile shows around 250,000 distinct CDR3 sequences, roughly a tenth of them singletons. This clonotype was detected a few times. What it binds is not known. The sequenced sample consisted of PBMCs or a T cell subset sorted from them (not recorded which). The receptor's source is a man between 18 and 35 years old who had mild COVID-19 (a few samples of this study predate the infection). Cell type and time point are not known.

In DNA form, the CDR3 reads TGCGCCAGCAAACCGGGACAGGGGACATACGAGCAGTACGTC. Protein sequence: CASKPGQGTYEQYV. The genes are TRBV5-1 and TRBJ2-7; 10 bases are shared with TRBD1. Germline V gene sequence: CDR1 SGHRS, CDR2 YFSETQ. The length of the CDR3 is 14 residues. V lost 6 bases and J lost 4; bases outside the gene matches: 7.